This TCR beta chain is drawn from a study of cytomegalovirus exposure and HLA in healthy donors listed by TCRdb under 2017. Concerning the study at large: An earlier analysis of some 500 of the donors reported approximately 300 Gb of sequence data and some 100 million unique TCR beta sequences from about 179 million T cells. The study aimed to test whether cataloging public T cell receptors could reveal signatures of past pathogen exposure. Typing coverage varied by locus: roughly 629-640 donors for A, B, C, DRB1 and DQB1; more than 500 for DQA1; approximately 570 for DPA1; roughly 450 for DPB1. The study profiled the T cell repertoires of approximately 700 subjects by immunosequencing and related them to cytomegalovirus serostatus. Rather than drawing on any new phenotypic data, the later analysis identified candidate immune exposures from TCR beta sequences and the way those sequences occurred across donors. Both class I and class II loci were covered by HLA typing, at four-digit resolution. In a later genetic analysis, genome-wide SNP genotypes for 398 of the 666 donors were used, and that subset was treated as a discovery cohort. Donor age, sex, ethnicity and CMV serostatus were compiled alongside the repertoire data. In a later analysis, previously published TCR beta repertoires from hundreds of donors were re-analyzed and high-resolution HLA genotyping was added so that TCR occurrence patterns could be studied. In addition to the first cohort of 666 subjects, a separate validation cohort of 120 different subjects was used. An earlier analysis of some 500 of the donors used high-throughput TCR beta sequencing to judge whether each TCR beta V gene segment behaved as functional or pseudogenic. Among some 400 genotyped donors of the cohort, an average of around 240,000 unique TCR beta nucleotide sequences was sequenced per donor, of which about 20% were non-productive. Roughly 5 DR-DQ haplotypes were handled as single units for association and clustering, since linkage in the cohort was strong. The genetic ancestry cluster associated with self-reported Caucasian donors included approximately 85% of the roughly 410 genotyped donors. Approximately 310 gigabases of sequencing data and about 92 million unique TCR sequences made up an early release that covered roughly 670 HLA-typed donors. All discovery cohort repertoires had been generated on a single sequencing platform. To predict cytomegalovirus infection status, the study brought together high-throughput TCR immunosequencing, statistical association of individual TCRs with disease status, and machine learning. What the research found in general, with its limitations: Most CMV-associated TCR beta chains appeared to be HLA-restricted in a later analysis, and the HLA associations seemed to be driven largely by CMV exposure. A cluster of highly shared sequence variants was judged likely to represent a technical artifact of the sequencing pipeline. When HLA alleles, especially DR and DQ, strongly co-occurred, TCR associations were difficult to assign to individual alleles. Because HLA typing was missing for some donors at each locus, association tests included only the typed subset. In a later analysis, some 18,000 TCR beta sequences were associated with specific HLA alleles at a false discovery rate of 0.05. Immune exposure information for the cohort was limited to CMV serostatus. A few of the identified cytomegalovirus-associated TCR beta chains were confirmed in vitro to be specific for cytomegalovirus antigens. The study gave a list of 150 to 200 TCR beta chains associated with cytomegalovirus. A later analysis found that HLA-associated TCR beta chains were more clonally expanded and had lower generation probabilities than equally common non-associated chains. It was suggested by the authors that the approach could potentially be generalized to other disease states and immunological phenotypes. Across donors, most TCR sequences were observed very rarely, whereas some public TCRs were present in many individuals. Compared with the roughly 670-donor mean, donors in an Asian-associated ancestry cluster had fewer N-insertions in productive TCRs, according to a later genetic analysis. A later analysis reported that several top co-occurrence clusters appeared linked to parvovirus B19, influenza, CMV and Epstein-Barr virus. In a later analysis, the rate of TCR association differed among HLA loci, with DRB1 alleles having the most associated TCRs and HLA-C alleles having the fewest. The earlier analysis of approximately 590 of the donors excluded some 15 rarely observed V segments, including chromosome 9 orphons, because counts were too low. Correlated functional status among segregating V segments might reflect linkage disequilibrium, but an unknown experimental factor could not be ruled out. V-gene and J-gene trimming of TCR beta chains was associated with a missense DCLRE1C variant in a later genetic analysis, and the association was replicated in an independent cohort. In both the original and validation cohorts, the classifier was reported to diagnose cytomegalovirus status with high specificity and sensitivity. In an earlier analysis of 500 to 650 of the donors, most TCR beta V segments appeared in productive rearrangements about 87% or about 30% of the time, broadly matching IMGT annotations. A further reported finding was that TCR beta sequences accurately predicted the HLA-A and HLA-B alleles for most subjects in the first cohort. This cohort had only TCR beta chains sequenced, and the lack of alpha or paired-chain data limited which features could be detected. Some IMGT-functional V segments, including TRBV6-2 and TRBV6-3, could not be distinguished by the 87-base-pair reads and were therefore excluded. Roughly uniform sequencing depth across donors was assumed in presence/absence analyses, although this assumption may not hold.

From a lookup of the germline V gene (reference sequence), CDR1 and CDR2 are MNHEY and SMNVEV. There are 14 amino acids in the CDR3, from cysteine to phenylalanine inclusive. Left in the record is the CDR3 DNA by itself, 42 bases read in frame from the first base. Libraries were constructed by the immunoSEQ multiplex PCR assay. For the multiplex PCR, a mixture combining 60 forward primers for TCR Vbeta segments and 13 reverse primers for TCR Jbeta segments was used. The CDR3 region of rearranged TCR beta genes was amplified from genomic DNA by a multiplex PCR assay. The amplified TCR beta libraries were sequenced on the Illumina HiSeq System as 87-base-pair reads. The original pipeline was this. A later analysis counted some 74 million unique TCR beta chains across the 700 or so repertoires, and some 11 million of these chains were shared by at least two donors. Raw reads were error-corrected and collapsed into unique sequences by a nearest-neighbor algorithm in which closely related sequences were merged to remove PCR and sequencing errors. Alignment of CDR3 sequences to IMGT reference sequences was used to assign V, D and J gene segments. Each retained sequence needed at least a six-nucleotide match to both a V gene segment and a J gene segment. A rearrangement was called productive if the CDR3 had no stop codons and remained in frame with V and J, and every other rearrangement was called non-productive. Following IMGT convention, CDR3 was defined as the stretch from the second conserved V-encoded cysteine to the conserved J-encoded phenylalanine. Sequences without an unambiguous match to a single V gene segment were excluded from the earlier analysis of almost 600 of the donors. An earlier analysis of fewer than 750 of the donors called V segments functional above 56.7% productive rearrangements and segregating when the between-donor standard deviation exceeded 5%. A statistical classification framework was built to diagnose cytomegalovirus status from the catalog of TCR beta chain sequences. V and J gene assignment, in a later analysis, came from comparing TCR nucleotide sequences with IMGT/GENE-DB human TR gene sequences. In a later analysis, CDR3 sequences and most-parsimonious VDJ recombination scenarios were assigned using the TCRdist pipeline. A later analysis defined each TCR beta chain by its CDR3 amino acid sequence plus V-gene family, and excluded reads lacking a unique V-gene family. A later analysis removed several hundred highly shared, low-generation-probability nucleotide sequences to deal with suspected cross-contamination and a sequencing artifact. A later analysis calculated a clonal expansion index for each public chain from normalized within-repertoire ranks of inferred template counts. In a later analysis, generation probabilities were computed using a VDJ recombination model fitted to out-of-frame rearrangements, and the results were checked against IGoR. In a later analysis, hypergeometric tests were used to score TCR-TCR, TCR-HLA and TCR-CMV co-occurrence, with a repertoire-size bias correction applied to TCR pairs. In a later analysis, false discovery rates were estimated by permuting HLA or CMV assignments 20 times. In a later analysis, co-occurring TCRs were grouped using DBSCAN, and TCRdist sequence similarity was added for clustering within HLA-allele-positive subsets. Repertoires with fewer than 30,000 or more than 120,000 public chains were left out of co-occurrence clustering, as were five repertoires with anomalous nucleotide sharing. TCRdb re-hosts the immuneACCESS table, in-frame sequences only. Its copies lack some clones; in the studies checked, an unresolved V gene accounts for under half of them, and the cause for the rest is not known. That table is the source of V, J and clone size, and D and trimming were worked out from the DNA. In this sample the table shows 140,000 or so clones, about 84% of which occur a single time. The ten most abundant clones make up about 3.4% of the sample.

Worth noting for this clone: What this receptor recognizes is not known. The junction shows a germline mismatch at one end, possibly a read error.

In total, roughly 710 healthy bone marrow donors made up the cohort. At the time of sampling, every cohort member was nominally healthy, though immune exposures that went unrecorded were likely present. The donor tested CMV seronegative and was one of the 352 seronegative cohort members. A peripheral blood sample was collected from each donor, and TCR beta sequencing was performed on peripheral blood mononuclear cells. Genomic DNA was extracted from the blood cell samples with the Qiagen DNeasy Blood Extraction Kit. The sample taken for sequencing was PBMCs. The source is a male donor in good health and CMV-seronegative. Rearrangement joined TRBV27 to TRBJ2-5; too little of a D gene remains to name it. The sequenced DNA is TGTGCCAGCAGTTTATCCTGGATCCAAGAGACTCAGTACTTC. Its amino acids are CASSLSWIQETQYF.